This T cell receptor (beta chain) was captured in a study of T-cell memory formation after mild COVID-19. This CDR3 spans 16 amino acids. CDR1 is KGHDR and CDR2 is SFDVKD in the germline V gene. J was trimmed by 3 bases and V by 3 bases; bases with no gene match: 7. Via MiXCR, TCRdb re-called the 5' RACE reads, giving one row per CDR3 protein. The sample contains some 110,000 distinct CDR3 sequences, roughly an eighth of which appear only once. Comments on this clonotype: Its antigen is unidentified.

Notes on the study in general: There were some responding clones in pre-infection memory, which suggested that cross-reactive memory had joined.

The chain combines TRBV24-1 with TRBJ2-5; 9 nucleotides line up with TRBD1. This clonotype was sampled from an adult woman who had mild COVID-19 (a few samples of this study predate the infection). Cell type and time point are not known. The sample comprised PBMCs or a T cell subset sorted from them (not recorded which). The CDR3 protein is CATSDLAGTGKETQYF. CDR3 sequence (DNA): TGTGCCACCAGTGATCTCGCCGGGACAGGGAAAGAGACCCAGTACTTC.